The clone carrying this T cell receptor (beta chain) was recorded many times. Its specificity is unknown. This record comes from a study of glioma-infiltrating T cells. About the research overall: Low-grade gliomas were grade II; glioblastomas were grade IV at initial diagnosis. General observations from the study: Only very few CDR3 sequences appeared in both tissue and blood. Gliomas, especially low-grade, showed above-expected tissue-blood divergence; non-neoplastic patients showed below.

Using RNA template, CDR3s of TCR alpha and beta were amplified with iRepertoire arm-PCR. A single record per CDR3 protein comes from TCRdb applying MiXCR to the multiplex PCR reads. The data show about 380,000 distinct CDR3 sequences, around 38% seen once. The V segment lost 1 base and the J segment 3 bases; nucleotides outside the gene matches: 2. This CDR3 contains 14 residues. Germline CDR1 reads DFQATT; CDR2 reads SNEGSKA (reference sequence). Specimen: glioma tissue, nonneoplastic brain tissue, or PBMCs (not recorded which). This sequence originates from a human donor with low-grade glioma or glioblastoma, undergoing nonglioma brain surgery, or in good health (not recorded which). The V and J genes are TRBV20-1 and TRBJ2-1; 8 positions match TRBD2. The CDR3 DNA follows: TGCAGTGCTAGAGGACTAGCGATCTACAATGAGCAGTTCTTC. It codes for CSARGLAIYNEQFF.